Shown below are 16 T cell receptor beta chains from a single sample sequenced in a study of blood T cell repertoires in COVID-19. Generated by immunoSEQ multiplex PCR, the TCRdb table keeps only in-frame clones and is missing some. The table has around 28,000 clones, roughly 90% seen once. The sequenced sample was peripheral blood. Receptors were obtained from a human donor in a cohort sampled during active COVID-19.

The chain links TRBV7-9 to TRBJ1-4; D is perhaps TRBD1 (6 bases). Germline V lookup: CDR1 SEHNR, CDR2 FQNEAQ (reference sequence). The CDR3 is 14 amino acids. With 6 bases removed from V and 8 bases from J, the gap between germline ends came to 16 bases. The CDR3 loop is CASSKSRQGEKLFF. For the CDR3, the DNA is TGTGCCAGCAGTAAGTCCAGGCAGGGGGAAAAACTGTTTTTT.

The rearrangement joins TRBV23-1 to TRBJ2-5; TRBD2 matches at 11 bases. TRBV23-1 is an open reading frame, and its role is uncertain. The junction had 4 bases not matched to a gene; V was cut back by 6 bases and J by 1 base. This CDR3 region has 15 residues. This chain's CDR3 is CASSCGTSGQETQYF. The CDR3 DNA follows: TGCGCCAGCAGCTGCGGGACTAGCGGCCAAGAGACCCAGTACTTC.

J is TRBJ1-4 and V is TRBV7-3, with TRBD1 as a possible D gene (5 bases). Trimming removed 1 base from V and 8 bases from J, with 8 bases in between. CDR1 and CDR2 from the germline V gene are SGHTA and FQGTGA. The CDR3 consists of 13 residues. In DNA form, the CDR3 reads TGTGCCAGCAGCTTAAGCGGGGGGGAAAAACTGTTTTTT. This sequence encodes CASSLSGGEKLFF. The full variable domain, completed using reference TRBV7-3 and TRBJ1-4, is GAGVSQTPSNKVTEKGKYVELRCDPISGHTALYWYRQSLGQGPEFLIYFQGTGAADDSGLPNDRFFAVRPEGSVSTLKIQRTERGDSAVYLCASSLSGGEKLFFGSGTQLSVL.

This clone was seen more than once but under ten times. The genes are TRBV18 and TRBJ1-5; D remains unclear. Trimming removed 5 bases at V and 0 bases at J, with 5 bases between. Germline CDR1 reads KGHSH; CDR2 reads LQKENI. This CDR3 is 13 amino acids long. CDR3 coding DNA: TGTGCCAGCTCAGAGTATAGCAATCAGCCCCAGCATTTT. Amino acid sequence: CASSEYSNQPQHF.

The CDR3 sequence is CASSVGDTEQYF. As DNA, the CDR3 is TGTGCCAGCAGCGTAGGCGACACCGAGCAGTACTTC. This chain links TRBV9 with TRBJ2-7; D ambiguous. The CDR3 sequence is 12 residues long. V lost 0 bases and J 6 bases, leaving 7 bases between the germline ends. Germline V gives CDR1 SGDLS, CDR2 YYNGEE.

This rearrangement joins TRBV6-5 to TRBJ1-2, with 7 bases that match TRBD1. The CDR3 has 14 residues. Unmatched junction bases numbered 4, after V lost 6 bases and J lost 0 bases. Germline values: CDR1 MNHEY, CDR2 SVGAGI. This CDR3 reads CASRRQGANYGYTF. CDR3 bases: TGTGCCAGCAGGAGACAGGGAGCTAACTATGGCTACACCTTC.

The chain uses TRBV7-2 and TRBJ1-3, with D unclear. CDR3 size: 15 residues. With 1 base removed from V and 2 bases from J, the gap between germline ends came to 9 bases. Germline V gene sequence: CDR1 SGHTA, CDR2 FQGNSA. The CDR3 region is CASSLERVPGNTIYF. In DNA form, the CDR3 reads TGTGCCAGCAGCTTAGAACGGGTACCTGGAAACACCATATATTTT.

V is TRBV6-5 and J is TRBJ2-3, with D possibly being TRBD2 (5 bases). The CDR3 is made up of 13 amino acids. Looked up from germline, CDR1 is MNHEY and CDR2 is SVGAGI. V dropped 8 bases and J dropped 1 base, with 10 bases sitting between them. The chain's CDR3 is CASPGSGTDTQYF. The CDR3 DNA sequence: TGTGCCAGCCCTGGTAGCGGCACAGATACGCAGTATTTT.

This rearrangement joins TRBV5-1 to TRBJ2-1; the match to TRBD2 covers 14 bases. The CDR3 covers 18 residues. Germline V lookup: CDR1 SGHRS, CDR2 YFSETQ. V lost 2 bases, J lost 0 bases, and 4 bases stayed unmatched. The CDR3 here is CASSFRTSGGPSYNEQFF. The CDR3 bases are TGCGCCAGCAGCTTCCGGACTAGCGGGGGGCCCTCCTACAATGAGCAGTTCTTC.

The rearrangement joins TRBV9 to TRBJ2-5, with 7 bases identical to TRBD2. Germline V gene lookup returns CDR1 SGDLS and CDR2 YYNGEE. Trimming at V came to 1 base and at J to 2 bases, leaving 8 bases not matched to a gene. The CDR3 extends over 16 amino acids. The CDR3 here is CASSVSLGGLQETQYF. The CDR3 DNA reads TGTGCCAGCAGCGTAAGTCTCGGGGGACTACAAGAGACCCAGTACTTC.

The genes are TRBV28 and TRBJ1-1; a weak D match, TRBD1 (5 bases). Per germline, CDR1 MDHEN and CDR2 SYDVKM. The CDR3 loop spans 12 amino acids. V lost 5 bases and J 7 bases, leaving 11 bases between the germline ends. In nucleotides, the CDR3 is TGTGCCAGCAGTGAAAGACAGATTGAAGCTTTCTTT. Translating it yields CASSERQIEAFF.

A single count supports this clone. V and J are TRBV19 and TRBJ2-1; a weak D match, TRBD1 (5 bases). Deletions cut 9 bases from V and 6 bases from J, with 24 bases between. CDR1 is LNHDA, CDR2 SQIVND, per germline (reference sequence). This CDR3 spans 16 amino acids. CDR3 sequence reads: CASHPRSRQPFNEQFF. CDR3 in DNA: TGTGCCAGCCACCCTCGATCGAGACAGCCTTTCAATGAGCAGTTCTTC.

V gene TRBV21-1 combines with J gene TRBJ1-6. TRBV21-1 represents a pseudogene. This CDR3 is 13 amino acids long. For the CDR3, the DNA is TGTGCCAGCAGCACGTCCTCCCTTTCGCCCCTCCACTTT. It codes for CASSTSSLSPLHF.

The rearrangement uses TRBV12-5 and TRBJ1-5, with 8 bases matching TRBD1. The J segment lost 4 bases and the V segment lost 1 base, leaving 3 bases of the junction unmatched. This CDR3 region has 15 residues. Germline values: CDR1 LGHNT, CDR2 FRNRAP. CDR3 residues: CASGLGTGSNQPQHF. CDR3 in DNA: TGTGCTAGTGGTTTGGGGACAGGGAGTAATCAGCCCCAGCATTTT.

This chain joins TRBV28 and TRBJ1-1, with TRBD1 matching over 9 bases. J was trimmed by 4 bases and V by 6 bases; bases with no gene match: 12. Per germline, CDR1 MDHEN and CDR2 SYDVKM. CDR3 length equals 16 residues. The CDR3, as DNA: TGTGCCAGCAGCCCGGACAGGGGAATCCTGCCCACTGAAGCTTTCTTT. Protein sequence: CASSPDRGILPTEAFF.

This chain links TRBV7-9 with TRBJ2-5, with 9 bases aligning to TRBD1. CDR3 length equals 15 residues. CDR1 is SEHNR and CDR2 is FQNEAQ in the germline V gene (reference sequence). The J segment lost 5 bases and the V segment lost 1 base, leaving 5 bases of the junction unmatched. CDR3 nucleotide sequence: TGTGCCAGCAGCTTAGGACAGGGGGTAGTCGAGACCCAGTACTTC. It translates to CASSLGQGVVETQYF.